A single sample is the source of the 25 T cell receptor beta chains below, sequenced in a study of blood T cell repertoires in COVID-19. The method was immunoSEQ multiplex PCR; TCRdb's version includes in-frame clones alone and lacks a portion of them. The profile shows 200,000 to 250,000 clones, approximately 85% of them singletons. The material sequenced was peripheral blood. Every receptor here comes from a woman older than 75 with COVID-19, enrolled during active disease.

The rearrangement links TRBV11-3 to TRBJ2-3, with 10 positions matching TRBD2. CDR3 length: 16 residues. The trim removed 5 bases at V and 1 base at J, leaving 6 bases unmatched. The germline V gene has CDR1 SGHNT and CDR2 YENEEA. CDR3 sequence: CASSLTTSGGTDTQYF. The CDR3 nucleotides are TGTGCCAGCAGCCTCACTACTAGCGGGGGCACAGATACGCAGTATTTT.

V gene TRBV30 combines with J gene TRBJ1-1, with D possibly being TRBD1 (6 bases). Germline CDR1 reads GTSNPN; CDR2 reads SVGIG (reference sequence). CDR3 size: 15 residues. Trimming removed 1 base from V and 2 bases from J, with 14 bases in between. This CDR3 is CAWSGGRGGNTEAFF. The CDR3 DNA follows: TGTGCCTGGAGTGGGGGGCGCGGGGGTAACACTGAAGCTTTCTTT. The full variable domain, with the rest looked up from reference TRBV30 and TRBJ1-1, is SQTIHQWPATLVQPVGSPLSLECTVEGTSNPNLYWYRQAAGRGLQLLFYSVGIGQISSEVPQNLSASRPQDRQFILSSKKLLLSDSGFYLCAWSGGRGGNTEAFFGQGTRLTVV.

This clone was recorded only once. This sequence joins TRBV7-3 and TRBJ2-2; 7 positions agree with TRBD2. This CDR3 is built from 15 residues. Per germline, CDR1 SGHTA and CDR2 FQGTGA. J was trimmed by 5 bases and V by 1 base; bases with no gene match: 4. CDR3 region: CASSLRGGITGELFF. The CDR3 nucleotides are TGTGCCAGCAGCTTAAGGGGAGGGATAACCGGGGAGCTGTTTTTT.

This chain links TRBV3-1 (or the pseudogene TRBV3-2) with TRBJ2-1; TRBD1 agrees at 8 bases. Germline V gene sequence: CDR1 LGHDT, CDR2 YNNKEL (reference sequence). The V and J ends lost 1 base and 9 bases, in that order; junction bases with no gene match: 8. CDR3 length: 15 residues. This CDR3 is CASSQGTYRGSEQFF. The CDR3, as DNA: TGTGCCAGCAGCCAAGGGACATACAGGGGGTCTGAGCAGTTCTTC.

The J gene is TRBJ1-2, the V gene TRBV6-4; D is unresolved. The CDR3 has 12 amino acids. V was clipped by 6 bases and J by 2 bases, with 7 bases between them. Germline CDR1 is MRHNA and CDR2 is SNTAGT. CDR3 region: CASRGGNYGYTF. The CDR3 coding sequence is TGTGCCAGCAGGGGAGGGAACTATGGCTACACCTTC.

The V and J genes are TRBV10-2 and TRBJ1-3, with 9 nucleotides matching TRBD1. CDR3 size: 15 residues. Per germline, CDR1 WSHSY and CDR2 SAAADI. The V gene end was trimmed by 5 bases and the J gene end by 3 bases; junction bases not matched to a gene: 5. The CDR3 DNA reads as TGCGCCAGCAGTACAGGGGGCTTGGGTGGAAACACCATATATTTT. This translates into CASSTGGLGGNTIYF.

This sequence joins TRBV5-1 and TRBJ1-6; 9 nucleotides align to TRBD1. CDR3 length: 14 residues. Germline V lookup: CDR1 SGHRS, CDR2 YFSETQ. V trimming: 4 bases; J trimming: 10 bases; junction bases outside the gene matches: 6. The CDR3 protein is CASSPGTGKSPLHF. In DNA form, the CDR3 reads TGCGCCAGCAGCCCCGGGACAGGGAAGTCACCCCTCCACTTT.

The genes are TRBV6-5 and TRBJ2-3; the D gene is possibly TRBD2 (5 bases). Looked up from germline, CDR1 is MNHEY and CDR2 is SVGAGI. Trimming cost V 2 bases and J 2 bases, with 11 bases left between them. The CDR3 totals 15 residues. The CDR3 sequence is CASSYGGRFTDTQYF. CDR3 nucleotides: TGTGCCAGCAGTTACGGAGGCAGATTCACAGATACGCAGTATTTT.

This clone has just a few counts. CDR3 sequence reads: CASSLQGNSGHEQFF. The CDR3 nucleotides read TGCGCCAGCAGCCTACAGGGGAATAGTGGCCATGAGCAGTTCTTC. This chain links TRBV5-1 with TRBJ2-1, with 7 positions matching TRBD1. The germline gives CDR1 SGHRS, CDR2 YFSETQ. CDR3 length equals 15 residues. V dropped 4 bases and J dropped 8; count of bases not matched to a gene: 12.

This chain joins TRBV6-5 and TRBJ1-4; D gene uncertain. Germline-derived CDR1 and CDR2 are MNHEY and SVGAGI. The CDR3 extends over 15 amino acids. Trimming took 0 bases from V and 3 from J, leaving 8 bases between them. CDR3 in amino acids: CASSYSERANEKLFF. For the CDR3, the DNA is TGTGCCAGCAGTTACTCGGAGAGGGCTAATGAAAAACTGTTTTTT.

V and J are TRBV5-1 and TRBJ1-1; 7 nucleotides agree with TRBD1. Germline V gene lookup returns CDR1 SGHRS and CDR2 YFSETQ. The CDR3 runs 16 residues. With V trimmed by 5 bases and J by 0 bases, 10 bases remained unmatched. The CDR3 sequence is CASRPNGGQMNTEAFF. The CDR3 bases are TGCGCCAGCAGACCTAATGGGGGACAGATGAACACTGAAGCTTTCTTT.

This clone was counted once. The CDR3, as DNA: TGTGCCAGCAGTCCAGATGGCATCTATGGCTACACCTTC. Its protein product is CASSPDGIYGYTF. V and J are TRBV6-2 or TRBV6-3 and TRBJ1-2; D gene ambiguous. The V and J ends lost 5 bases and 4 bases respectively, with 11 bases between them. This CDR3 has 13 residues. CDR1 and CDR2 from the germline V gene are MNHEY and SVGEGT.

The chain recombines TRBV3-1 (or the pseudogene TRBV3-2) with TRBJ2-5; the D gene is possibly TRBD1 (5 bases). This CDR3 comprises 17 residues. Trimming pared 3 bases from V and 5 bases from J, leaving 22 bases between. Per germline, CDR1 LGHDT and CDR2 YNNKEL (reference sequence). CDR3 region: CASSQSRGHRRMETQYF. The CDR3 DNA reads as TGTGCCAGCAGCCAGAGTCGTGGACACCGCCGGATGGAGACCCAGTACTTC.

This chain joins TRBV5-6 and TRBJ1-1; D is ambiguous. There are 13 residues in the CDR3. The V and J ends lost 5 bases and 2 bases respectively, with 10 bases between them. Germline CDR1 is SGHDT and CDR2 is YYEEEE. CDR3 nucleotide sequence: TGTGCCAGCAGACGCACAGCCAACACTGAAGCTTTCTTT. This encodes CASRRTANTEAFF.

The chain joins TRBV19 to TRBJ1-2; 9 bases are a match to TRBD1. The CDR3 sequence is 14 residues long. Germline CDR1 and CDR2: LNHDA and SQIVND (reference sequence). Trimming at V came to 4 bases and at J to 7 bases, leaving 7 bases not matched to a gene. CDR3 loop: CASSSRQGESGYTF. The CDR3 DNA reads as TGTGCCAGTAGTAGCAGACAGGGGGAGAGTGGCTACACCTTC.

The chain combines TRBV6-5 with TRBJ1-1, with D unresolved. Per the germline V gene, CDR1 is MNHEY and CDR2 is SVGAGI. V lost 6 bases and J lost 1, with 9 bases in between. This CDR3 comprises 13 residues. The CDR3 protein is CASRNRPNTEAFF. The CDR3 DNA reads as TGTGCCAGCAGAAACAGACCGAACACTGAAGCTTTCTTT.

The chain uses TRBV4-2 and TRBJ2-7; TRBD1 might be the D (6 bases). Trimming removed 0 bases at V and 4 bases at J, with 10 bases between. Germline V gene data show CDR1 as LGHNA and CDR2 as YNFKEQ. The CDR3 consists of 14 residues. This chain's CDR3 is CASSQDRGGYEQYF. The CDR3 coding sequence is TGTGCCAGCAGCCAAGACAGGGGCGGGTACGAGCAGTACTTC.

This clone was found a few times. The V and J genes are TRBV5-1 and TRBJ1-6; 8 bases are a match to TRBD1. This CDR3 has 16 amino acids. The V and J ends lost 2 bases and 5 bases, in that order; junction bases with no gene match: 6. CDR1 SGHRS and CDR2 YFSETQ come from the germline V gene. This CDR3 reads CASSLTPGQDNSPLHF. The CDR3 DNA reads as TGCGCCAGCAGCTTAACGCCGGGACAGGATAATTCACCCCTCCACTTT.

The V and J genes are TRBV27 and TRBJ2-2, with 8 nucleotides matching TRBD1. Germline CDR1 and CDR2: MNHEY and SMNVEV (reference sequence). J was trimmed by 6 bases and V by 6 bases; bases with no gene match: 9. This CDR3 spans 15 amino acids. The DNA for the CDR3 is TGTGCCAGCAGCTCCGCAGGGGGCGCTGCCGGGGAGCTGTTTTTT. It codes for CASSSAGGAAGELFF.

This chain uses TRBV30 with TRBJ2-7, with 8 bases identical to TRBD1. The V gene's germline CDR1 is GTSNPN and CDR2 SVGIG (reference sequence). V gave up 3 bases and J gave up 5 bases; unmatched junction bases: 6. CDR3 length equals 13 residues. CDR3 coding DNA: TGTGCCTGGAGCCAGGGGGCGCGCGACGAGCAGTACTTC. Translating gives CAWSQGARDEQYF.

The V and J genes are TRBV19 and TRBJ1-6, with 7 bases fitting TRBD1. Germline-derived CDR1 and CDR2 are LNHDA and SQIVND (reference sequence). V shed 5 bases and J 9 bases; nucleotides not matched to a gene: 13. The CDR3 is 16 residues long. Here the CDR3 reads CASSDVPGQYFSPLHF. CDR3 bases: TGTGCCAGTAGTGACGTACCGGGACAGTACTTTTCACCCCTCCACTTT. The full variable domain, with the rest looked up from reference TRBV19 and TRBJ1-6, is DGGITQSPKYLFRKEGQNVTLSCEQNLNHDAMYWYRQDPGQGLRLIYYSQIVNDFQKGDIAEGYSVSREKKESFPLTVTSAQKNPTAFYLCASSDVPGQYFSPLHFGNGTRLTVT.

J is TRBJ2-7 and V is TRBV18, with 10 bases matching TRBD1. V shed 7 bases, J shed 7 bases, and the junction held 13 bases outside the gene matches. In germline, CDR1 is KGHSH, CDR2 LQKENI. This CDR3 region has 15 residues. CDR3 sequence reads: CASFQDRGPGREQYF. CDR3 coding DNA: TGTGCCAGCTTTCAAGACAGGGGGCCGGGGAGGGAGCAGTACTTC.

A few counts support this clone. The chain links TRBV10-3 to TRBJ1-1, with D possibly being TRBD1 (5 bases). V lost 5 bases to trimming and J lost 4 bases, with 14 bases between them. The CDR3 covers 14 residues. Germline V lookup: CDR1 ENHRY, CDR2 SYGVKD. CDR3 sequence (DNA): TGTGCCATCAGTTTGATGGGGGGGGGCACTGAAGCTTTCTTT. This sequence encodes CAISLMGGGTEAFF.

The chain uses TRBV6-5 and TRBJ1-1; possibly TRBD1 for D (6 bases). The CDR3 covers 15 residues. The germline V gene encodes CDR1 MNHEY and CDR2 SVGAGI. V was cut by 2 bases and J by 5 bases, with 15 bases left in between. CDR3 sequence reads: CASSYGGRGVTEAFF. DNA of the CDR3: TGTGCCAGCAGTTACGGGGGGAGGGGGGTGACTGAAGCTTTCTTT.

The chain's CDR3 is CASSLVPVRESYNSPLHF. The DNA of the CDR3 is TGCGCCAGCAGCTTGGTGCCGGTTCGGGAAAGCTATAATTCACCCCTCCACTTT. The chain uses TRBV5-1 and TRBJ1-6, with unresolved D. CDR3 length: 18 amino acids. In germline, CDR1 is SGHRS, CDR2 YFSETQ. V lost 0 bases to trimming and J lost 3 bases, with 16 bases between them.